The 20 T cell receptor beta chains given below trace back to one sample, sequenced in a study of patients and donors after allogeneic stem cell transplantation. Each CDR3 protein is one row after TCRdb ran MiXCR on the RT-PCR reads. The sample records 900,000 to 1,000,000 distinct CDR3 sequences, under 20% being singletons. The material sequenced was blood, either unsorted or a sorted T cell fraction (not recorded which). The origin of the receptors is a human donor who was either an allogeneic HSCT recipient or a stem cell or donor lymphocyte infusion donor (not recorded which). It is not recorded whose cells these are; they may come from a transplant donor.

This clonotype was detected a few times. The chain employs TRBV6-1 and TRBJ1-3, with a possible D match to TRBD1 (6 bases). Germline V gene lookup returns CDR1 MNHNS and CDR2 SASEGT. CDR3 size: 14 residues. The V gene lost 6 bases and the J gene lost 0 bases, with 9 bases spanning the gap. The CDR3 bases are TGTGCCAGCAGGTGGACAGCCTCTGGAAACACCATATATTTT. It translates to CASRWTASGNTIYF.

This clonotype has just a few counts. The chain combines TRBV20-1 with TRBJ1-2, with 10 bases identical to TRBD1. Per germline, CDR1 DFQATT and CDR2 SNEGSKA (reference sequence). Losses at the gene ends were 3 bases for V and 7 bases for J; bases not matched to a gene: 5. This CDR3 contains 13 residues. CDR3 bases: TGCAGTGCTAGGGACAGGGGGTTTCGTGGCTACACCTTC. Amino acids: CSARDRGFRGYTF.

In its sample, this clonotype was seen a few times. This sequence joins TRBV7-9 and TRBJ2-1; D is undetermined. The CDR3 runs to 14 residues. Germline V lookup: CDR1 SEHNR, CDR2 FQNEAQ (reference sequence). Trimming removed 5 bases from V and 8 bases from J, with 16 bases in between. Here the CDR3 DNA reads TGTGCCAGCAGCCAATACAGCAGTAGTGATGAGCAGTTCTTC. It specifies CASSQYSSSDEQFF.

The chain couples TRBV10-3 to TRBJ2-4, with TRBD1 identical over 10 bases. The ends lost 0 bases at V and 6 bases at J; junction bases unmatched: 5. The CDR3 loop spans 16 amino acids. The germline CDR1 and CDR2 sequences are ENHRY and SYGVKD. CDR3 coding DNA: TGTGCCATCAGTGAGTCGGGGGGACAGGGGCCAAACATTCAGTACTTC. The encoded protein is CAISESGGQGPNIQYF.

The gene calls are TRBV10-3 and TRBJ1-1, with TRBD1 identical over 12 bases. Germline CDR1 ENHRY, CDR2 SYGVKD. The CDR3 covers 17 residues. The J segment lost 0 bases and the V segment lost 6 bases, leaving 8 bases of the junction unmatched. CDR3 protein: CAIRGTGGATMNTEAFF. The CDR3 DNA reads as TGTGCCATCAGGGGGACAGGGGGCGCAACCATGAACACTGAAGCTTTCTTT.

The chain is built from TRBV6-1 and TRBJ1-4; possible D gene TRBD1, 5 bases. Germline values: CDR1 MNHNS, CDR2 SASEGT. Trimming removed 2 bases at V and 3 bases at J, with 10 bases between. This CDR3 has 15 residues. The CDR3 reads CASSESGGPNEKLFF. CDR3 sequence (DNA): TGTGCCAGCAGTGAAAGCGGGGGTCCTAATGAAAAACTGTTTTTT.

CDR3 protein: CSAKDRNSGNTIYF. Here the CDR3 DNA reads TGCAGTGCCAAAGACCGGAACTCTGGAAACACCATATATTTT. The V call is TRBV20-1, the J call TRBJ1-3; no clear D. The CDR3 consists of 14 residues. V was trimmed by 6 bases and J by 0 bases, leaving 12 bases between them. In germline, CDR1 is DFQATT, CDR2 SNEGSKA (reference sequence).

The chain is built from TRBV5-1 and TRBJ2-5, with TRBD1 identical over 10 bases. CDR1 and CDR2 from the germline V gene are SGHRS and YFSETQ. Germline trimming cut 0 bases from V and 5 bases from J; bases unmatched to any gene: 10. The CDR3 extends over 17 amino acids. CDR3 residues: CASSLEPPGTGEETQYF. CDR3 bases: TGCGCCAGCAGCTTGGAACCTCCCGGGACAGGGGAGGAGACCCAGTACTTC.

A few counts support this clonotype. This chain connects TRBV29-1 to TRBJ1-2; tentatively, D is TRBD1 (6 bases). The CDR3 totals 15 residues. Germline V CDR1 and CDR2: SQVTM, ANQGSEA. V shed 3 bases and J shed 0 bases, with 14 bases lying between them. The CDR3 protein is CSVDQGRKANYGYTF. The CDR3 DNA sequence: TGCAGCGTTGATCAGGGGCGCAAAGCTAACTATGGCTACACCTTC.

The V and J genes are TRBV3-1 and TRBJ1-1; D is ambiguous. Germline V gives CDR1 LGHDT, CDR2 YNNKEL (reference sequence). The CDR3 covers 14 residues. V lost 5 bases, J lost 1 base, and 11 bases lay in between. For the CDR3, the DNA is TGTGCCAGCAGCGCTCCCGCGGGGAACACTGAAGCTTTCTTT. Translation gives CASSAPAGNTEAFF.

This chain uses TRBV5-1 with TRBJ2-2, with 11 positions matching TRBD2. Trimming removed 4 bases from V and 2 bases from J; junction bases left unmatched: 7. CDR1 and CDR2 from the germline V gene are SGHRS and YFSETQ. The CDR3 loop spans 17 amino acids. The CDR3 here is CASSGTSGALNTGELFF. The CDR3 DNA is TGCGCCAGCAGCGGGACTAGCGGAGCCCTTAACACCGGGGAGCTGTTTTTT.

The V and J genes are TRBV6-2 or TRBV6-3 and TRBJ2-7, with no clear D. The germline V gene encodes CDR1 MNHEY and CDR2 SVGEGT. Trimming removed 2 bases from V and 3 bases from J, with 17 bases in between. This CDR3 is 16 amino acids long. The CDR3 DNA reads TGTGCCAGCAGTTACCCGGACGCCGGACCTTACTACGAGCAGTACTTC. This translates into CASSYPDAGPYYEQYF.

The J gene is TRBJ1-1, the V gene TRBV10-3; D remains unclear. Germline CDR1 and CDR2: ENHRY and SYGVKD. The length of the CDR3 is 14 residues. Trimming left V 4 bases short and J 0 bases short, with 9 bases between. The CDR3 spells CAISANRLNTEAFF. The CDR3 DNA follows: TGTGCCATCAGTGCGAACCGATTGAACACTGAAGCTTTCTTT.

The chain combines TRBV6-5 with TRBJ2-2; the match to TRBD2 covers 9 bases. The CDR3 contains 18 residues. J lost 3 bases, V lost 0 bases, and 8 bases had no gene match. The germline V gene encodes CDR1 MNHEY and CDR2 SVGAGI. CDR3 in amino acids: CASSYSTRLAGYTGELFF. In nucleotides, the CDR3 is TGTGCCAGCAGTTACTCGACTCGGCTAGCGGGATACACCGGGGAGCTGTTTTTT.

This clonotype was detected ten times or more. V is TRBV12-3 or TRBV12-4 and J is TRBJ1-4, with D possibly being TRBD1 (6 bases). This CDR3 region has 15 residues. V dropped 1 base and J dropped 6 bases, with 12 bases sitting between them. The CDR3 DNA follows: TGTGCCAGCAGTTTAGTGACTAAGGGGGATGAAAAACTGTTTTTT. This gives the protein CASSLVTKGDEKLFF.

The genes are TRBV30 and TRBJ2-5; 9 positions match TRBD1. The junction had 13 bases not matched to a gene; V was cut back by 4 bases and J by 7 bases. Germline V gene sequence: CDR1 GTSNPN, CDR2 SVGIG (reference sequence). The CDR3 contains 15 residues. Here the CDR3 reads CAWTKELTGGVTQYF. In DNA form, the CDR3 reads TGTGCCTGGACGAAGGAACTGACAGGGGGGGTGACCCAGTACTTC.

The V gene is TRBV6-5, the J gene TRBJ2-1; D gene unclear. The CDR3 totals 12 residues. V was clipped by 0 bases and J by 7 bases, with 4 bases between them. Germline assignment: CDR1 MNHEY and CDR2 SVGAGI. This chain's CDR3 is CASSYSTNEQFF. DNA of the CDR3: TGTGCCAGCAGTTACTCGACGAATGAGCAGTTCTTC.

This clonotype was counted between two and nine times. The V call is TRBV5-1, the J call TRBJ2-7, with 7 bases identical to TRBD2. J was trimmed by 5 bases and V by 3 bases; bases with no gene match: 14. This CDR3 region has 16 residues. CDR1 and CDR2 (germline): SGHRS, YFSETQ. The CDR3 coding sequence is TGCGCCAGCAGCTCCCCGGGGGAAGCGGGGAGACACGAGCAGTACTTC. This translates into CASSSPGEAGRHEQYF.

The rearrangement uses TRBV10-3 and TRBJ2-7, with 8 bases matching TRBD1. The CDR3 sequence is 15 residues long. J gave up 3 bases and V 8 bases, and 12 bases lay outside the gene matches. Germline CDR1 reads ENHRY; CDR2 reads SYGVKD. For the CDR3, the DNA is TGTGCCATCTCCCAGGACAGGGCGGGATTCTACGAGCAGTACTTC. Amino acids: CAISQDRAGFYEQYF.

This clonotype was counted ten times or more. The genes are TRBV7-9 and TRBJ1-5; D is possibly TRBD1 (5 bases). The germline gives CDR1 SEHNR, CDR2 FQNEAQ (reference sequence). Trimming stripped 4 bases from V and 0 bases from J, with 10 bases between. The CDR3 has 15 amino acids. This chain's CDR3 is CASSSATASNQPQHF. CDR3 in DNA: TGTGCCAGCAGCTCGGCGACAGCTAGCAATCAGCCCCAGCATTTT.